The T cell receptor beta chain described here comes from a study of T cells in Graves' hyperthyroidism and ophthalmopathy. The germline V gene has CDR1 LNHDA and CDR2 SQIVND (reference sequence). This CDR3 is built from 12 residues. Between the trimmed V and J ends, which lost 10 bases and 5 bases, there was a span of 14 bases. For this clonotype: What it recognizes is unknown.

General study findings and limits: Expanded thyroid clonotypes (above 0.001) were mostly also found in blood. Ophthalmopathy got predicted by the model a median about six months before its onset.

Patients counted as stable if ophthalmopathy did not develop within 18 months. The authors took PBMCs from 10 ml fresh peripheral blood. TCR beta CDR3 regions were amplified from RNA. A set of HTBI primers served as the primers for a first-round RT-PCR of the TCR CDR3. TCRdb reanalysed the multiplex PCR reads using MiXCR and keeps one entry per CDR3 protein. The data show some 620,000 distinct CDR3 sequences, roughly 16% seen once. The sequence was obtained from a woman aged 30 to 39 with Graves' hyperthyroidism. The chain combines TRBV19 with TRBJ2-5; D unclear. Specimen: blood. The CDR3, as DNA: TGTGCCACCGGAGTTCTCCGGGAGACCCAGTACTTC. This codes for CATGVLRETQYF.